This T cell receptor beta chain was recovered during a study of post-analysis software for immune sequencing data. Study background: Clinical courses comprised relapsing-remitting, secondary progressive and progressive-relapsing multiple sclerosis. Broader study findings: When the samples were clustered directly with F measure, those that had been prepared in the same batch showed strong co-clustering. Relative to controls, patients with multiple sclerosis showed significantly lower normalized Chao1 diversity. Roughly five TRBV segments were more frequent in patients than controls; TRBV5-6, TRBV5-1 and TRBV20-1 belonged to this group.

Trimming stripped 1 base from V and 8 bases from J, with 10 bases between. The CDR3 spans 13 residues. Germline V gene data show CDR1 as MNHEY and CDR2 as SVGAGI. Sequencing libraries made from TCR beta cDNA carried unique molecular identifiers. T cells numbering roughly 1 to 10 million gave rise to roughly 0.5 million cDNA molecules. TCRdb called the PCR reads again in MiXCR, with one record for every CDR3 protein. The sample includes approximately 770,000 distinct CDR3 sequences, 46% of them seen just once. This clonotype was seen more than once but under ten times. Its target is unknown. V and J are TRBV6-5 and TRBJ2-3; D unclear. The origin of this receptor is a girl aged 5-17 years with multiple sclerosis. Sequenced: blood. Here the CDR3 reads CASSYFQFGTQYF. In DNA form, the CDR3 reads TGTGCCAGCAGTTACTTCCAGTTTGGTACGCAGTATTTT.